This TCR beta chain appears in the sequencing data of a study of somatic mutations in cytotoxic T cells in rheumatoid arthritis. Study outcomes and limitations: The top CD8+ clone topped 20% of CD8+ cells in about an eighth of the roughly 60 patients. Relative to age-matched healthy controls, rheumatoid arthritis patients did not differ significantly in CD8+ T-cell clonality. Antigen specificity of the expanded CD8+ clones was not determined.

After CD4+ and CD8+ cells were isolated by positive magnetic bead selection, their purity was checked by flow cytometry. Worth noting for this clone: What it recognizes is unknown.

The table came from immunoSEQ multiplex PCR; TCRdb's copy has only in-frame clones and leaves some out. The sample lists more than 20,000 clones; 70% to 90% were seen once. Trimming left V 6 bases short and J 3 bases short, with 8 bases between. The CDR3 consists of 12 residues. Germline CDR1 is MNHEY and CDR2 is SVGAGI. The chain uses TRBV6-5 and TRBJ2-5, with a possible D match to TRBD1 (5 bases). This TCR derives from an adult with rheumatoid arthritis. The material sequenced was CD8+ T cells sorted from blood. This CDR3 is CASRGLEETQYF. The CDR3 bases are TGTGCCAGCAGGGGGCTGGAAGAGACCCAGTACTTC.